The clone carrying this TCR beta chain was found a few times. What it binds is not known. TCRdb re-called the 5' RACE reads through MiXCR, storing one row per CDR3 protein. The data contain some 690,000 distinct CDR3 sequences, around 20% of them singletons. These data come from a study of identical twins. Findings and caveats of the study: For monozygotic twins, models underestimated out-of-frame TCR alpha sharing.

The V gene's germline CDR1 is DFQATT and CDR2 SNEGSKA (reference sequence). With V trimmed by 3 bases and J by 5 bases, 3 bases remained unmatched. The CDR3 is made up of 13 amino acids. These same records also appear under a second study, on T cells expressing NK-cell markers.

The TCR was taken from a woman aged 18-30 years in good health. The rearrangement joins TRBV20-1 to TRBJ2-2; 7 bases match TRBD1. Sequenced material: PBMCs. The CDR3 DNA is TGCAGTGCTAGTAGGGGGCTTACCGGGGAGCTGTTTTTT. This encodes CSASRGLTGELFF.